These T cell receptor beta chains were read from a single sample in a study of shared clonotypes between healthy human individuals. Profiling relied on immunoSEQ multiplex PCR, and the TCRdb table lists in-frame clones only, not all of them. The sample holds around 2,000,000 clones, about 95% seen once. The sample taken for sequencing was naive CD8+ T cells sorted from blood. The receptor source for this set is a man between 18 and 29 years old in good health. The CDR3 runs from the conserved cysteine through the conserved F or W. A D gene is named only where the DNA matches it firmly. The size field is filled for only some rows; it gives once, few, many or a size class.

d_call: -; j_call: TRBJ2-7; v_call: TRBV6-5; clone_size: -; cdr3_nt: TGTGCCAGCAGGTCTACCGGGCCGCTCTCCTACGAGCAGTACTTC; cdr3_aa: CASRSTGPLSYEQYF
d_call: -; j_call: TRBJ1-2; v_call: TRBV28; clone_size: -; cdr3_nt: TGTGCCAGTAGGGAGATACAGGGTTTTTACTATGGCTACACCTTC; cdr3_aa: CASREIQGFYYGYTF
d_call: -; j_call: TRBJ1-5; v_call: TRBV5-6; clone_size: -; cdr3_nt: TGTGCCAGCAGCTTGGGTGGCGTACCTAGCAATCAGCCCCAGCATTTT; cdr3_aa: CASSLGGVPSNQPQHF
d_call: -; j_call: TRBJ2-5; v_call: TRBV30; clone_size: -; cdr3_nt: TGTGCCTGGAGTGGACAGGCGGGGGAGACCCAGTACTTC; cdr3_aa: CAWSGQAGETQYF
d_call: -; j_call: TRBJ2-5; v_call: TRBV30; clone_size: -; cdr3_nt: TGTGCCTGGACAGGCGGGAATGGAAAAGAGACCCAGTACTTC; cdr3_aa: CAWTGGNGKETQYF
d_call: -; j_call: TRBJ1-5; v_call: TRBV6-5; clone_size: -; cdr3_nt: TGTGCCAGCAGTTACGTGGGGAGTCAGCCCCAGCATTTT; cdr3_aa: CASSYVGSQPQHF
d_call: -; j_call: TRBJ1-5; v_call: TRBV30; clone_size: once; cdr3_nt: TGTGCCTGGAACGGGCAGGGGCATCAGCCCCAGCATTTT; cdr3_aa: CAWNGQGHQPQHF
d_call: -; j_call: TRBJ2-5; v_call: TRBV7-9; clone_size: -; cdr3_nt: TGTGCCAGCAGCTTTCTCACGGGGGGCCGAGAGACCCAGTACTTC; cdr3_aa: CASSFLTGGRETQYF
d_call: -; j_call: TRBJ2-5; v_call: TRBV4-1; clone_size: once; cdr3_nt: TGCGCCAGCAGCCAAGATCCTTGGATGGAGGAGCAGTACTTC; cdr3_aa: CASSQDPWMEEQYF
d_call: -; j_call: TRBJ2-7; v_call: TRBV5-1; clone_size: -; cdr3_nt: TGCGCCAGCAGCCGCGGGGCGCTTCTTCGGAACGAGCAGTACTTC; cdr3_aa: CASSRGALLRNEQYF
d_call: TRBD2; j_call: TRBJ2-5; v_call: TRBV2; clone_size: -; cdr3_nt: TGTGCCAGCAGTGATGCGGGAGAAGAGACCCAGTACTTC; cdr3_aa: CASSDAGEETQYF
d_call: TRBD1; j_call: TRBJ2-7; v_call: TRBV27; clone_size: -; cdr3_nt: TGTGCCAGCAGTTTGTCTGCCGGGACAGGGGCCTACGAGCAGTACTTC; cdr3_aa: CASSLSAGTGAYEQYF
d_call: -; j_call: TRBJ1-1; v_call: TRBV28; clone_size: -; cdr3_nt: TGTGCCAGCAGTGAAGGGTGGAACACTGAAGCTTTCTTT; cdr3_aa: CASSEGWNTEAFF
d_call: -; j_call: TRBJ1-2; v_call: TRBV29-1; clone_size: -; cdr3_nt: TGCAGCGTAGCTACAGGATATGATAAGAACTATGGCTACACCTTC; cdr3_aa: CSVATGYDKNYGYTF
d_call: -; j_call: TRBJ2-7; v_call: TRBV19; clone_size: -; cdr3_nt: TGTGCCAGTAGCCTAGAAACAGCAACTGGGGCCTACGAGCAGTACTTC; cdr3_aa: CASSLETATGAYEQYF
d_call: -; j_call: TRBJ1-6; v_call: TRBV4-1; clone_size: -; cdr3_nt: TGCGCCAGCAGCCCCCCGCGGGTGAGTCCTTATAATTCACCCCTCCACTTT; cdr3_aa: CASSPPRVSPYNSPLHF
d_call: -; j_call: TRBJ2-1; v_call: TRBV7-8; clone_size: -; cdr3_nt: TGTGCCAGCAGCTTAGTAGTGGGCTCCTACAATGAGCAGTTCTTC; cdr3_aa: CASSLVVGSYNEQFF
d_call: TRBD2; j_call: TRBJ2-5; v_call: TRBV5-1; clone_size: -; cdr3_nt: TGCGCCAGCAGCTTGGCTAGCGGCCAAGAGACCCAGTACTTC; cdr3_aa: CASSLASGQETQYF
d_call: -; j_call: TRBJ1-6; v_call: TRBV27; clone_size: -; cdr3_nt: TGTGCCAGCGGCCTGTATGGCTCACCCCTCCACTTT; cdr3_aa: CASGLYGSPLHF
d_call: TRBD2; j_call: TRBJ2-7; v_call: TRBV11-2; clone_size: -; cdr3_nt: TGTGCCAGCAGCGTGGGACTAGACGTGGAGCAGTACTTC; cdr3_aa: CASSVGLDVEQYF
d_call: TRBD2; j_call: TRBJ2-3; v_call: TRBV10-3; clone_size: -; cdr3_nt: TGTGCCATCAGTCCCGATAGCGGGAGGGCCGGGGATACGCAGTATTTT; cdr3_aa: CAISPDSGRAGDTQYF
d_call: TRBD1; j_call: TRBJ2-1; v_call: TRBV25-1; clone_size: once; cdr3_nt: TGTGCCAGCAGTGAATGGGGACAGGGCCATGAGCAGTTCTTC; cdr3_aa: CASSEWGQGHEQFF
d_call: TRBD2; j_call: TRBJ2-2; v_call: TRBV4-1; clone_size: -; cdr3_nt: TGCGCCAGCAGCCCGGCTAGCGGGGGGACCGGGGAGCTGTTTTTT; cdr3_aa: CASSPASGGTGELFF
d_call: -; j_call: TRBJ2-5; v_call: TRBV11-2; clone_size: -; cdr3_nt: TGTGCCAGCAGCTTTCTTGGATTCAAAGAGACCCAGTACTTC; cdr3_aa: CASSFLGFKETQYF
d_call: TRBD1; j_call: TRBJ2-7; v_call: TRBV4-3; clone_size: -; cdr3_nt: TGCGCCAGCAGCCAAGTGGGGACAGGGGGCTACGAGCAGTACTTC; cdr3_aa: CASSQVGTGGYEQYF